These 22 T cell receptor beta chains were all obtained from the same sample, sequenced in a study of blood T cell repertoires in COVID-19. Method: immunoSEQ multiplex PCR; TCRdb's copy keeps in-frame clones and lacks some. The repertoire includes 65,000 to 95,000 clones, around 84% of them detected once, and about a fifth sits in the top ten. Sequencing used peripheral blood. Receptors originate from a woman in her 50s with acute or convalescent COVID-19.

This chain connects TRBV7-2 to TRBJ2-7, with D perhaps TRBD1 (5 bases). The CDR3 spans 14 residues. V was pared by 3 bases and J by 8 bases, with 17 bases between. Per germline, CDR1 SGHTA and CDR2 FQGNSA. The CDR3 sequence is CASSLGRAATKQYF. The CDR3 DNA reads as TGTGCCAGCAGCTTGGGCAGGGCGGCTACGAAGCAGTACTTC.

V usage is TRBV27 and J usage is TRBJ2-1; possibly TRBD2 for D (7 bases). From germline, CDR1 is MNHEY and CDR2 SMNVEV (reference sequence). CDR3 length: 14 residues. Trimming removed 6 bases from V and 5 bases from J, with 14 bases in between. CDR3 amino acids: CASRRGGWDNEQFF. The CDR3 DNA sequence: TGTGCCAGCAGGCGCGGGGGCTGGGACAATGAGCAGTTCTTC.

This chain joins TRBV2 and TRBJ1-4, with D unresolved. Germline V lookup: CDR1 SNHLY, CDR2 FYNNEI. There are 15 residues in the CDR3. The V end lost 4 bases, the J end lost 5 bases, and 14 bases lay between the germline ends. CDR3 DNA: TGTGCCAGCAGTGTTTGGGAGGAGATGAATGAAAAACTGTTTTTT. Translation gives CASSVWEEMNEKLFF.

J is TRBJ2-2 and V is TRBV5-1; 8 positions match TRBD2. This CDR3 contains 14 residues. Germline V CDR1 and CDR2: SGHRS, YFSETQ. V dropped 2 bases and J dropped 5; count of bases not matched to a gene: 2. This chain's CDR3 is CASSLAGETGELFF. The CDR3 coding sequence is TGCGCCAGCAGCTTAGCGGGAGAGACCGGGGAGCTGTTTTTT.

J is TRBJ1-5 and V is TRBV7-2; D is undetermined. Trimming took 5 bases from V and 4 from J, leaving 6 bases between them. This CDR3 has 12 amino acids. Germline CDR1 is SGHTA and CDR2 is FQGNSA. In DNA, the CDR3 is TGTGCCAGCAGCCGGGAAAATCAGCCCCAGCATTTT. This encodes CASSRENQPQHF.

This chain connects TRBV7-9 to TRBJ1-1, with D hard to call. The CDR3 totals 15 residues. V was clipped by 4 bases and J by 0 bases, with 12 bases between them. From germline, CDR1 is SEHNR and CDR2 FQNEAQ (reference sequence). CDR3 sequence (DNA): TGTGCCAGCAGCTCACGCCCGGGATTGAACACTGAAGCTTTCTTT. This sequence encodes CASSSRPGLNTEAFF.

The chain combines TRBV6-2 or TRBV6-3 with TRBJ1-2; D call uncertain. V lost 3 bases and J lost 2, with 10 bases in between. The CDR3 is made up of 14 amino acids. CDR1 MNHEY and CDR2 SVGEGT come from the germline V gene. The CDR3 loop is CASSYPYFNYGYTF. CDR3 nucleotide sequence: TGTGCCAGCAGTTATCCCTACTTCAACTATGGCTACACCTTC.

The CDR3 nucleotides are TGTGCCAGCAGCCAAGCACTAACTGGCGGGAGGGGCGAGCAGTACTTC. Amino acids: CASSQALTGGRGEQYF. The chain employs TRBV3-1 (or the pseudogene TRBV3-2) and TRBJ2-7, with 9 bases aligning to TRBD2. V shed 1 base and J 6 bases; nucleotides not matched to a gene: 10. The CDR3 covers 16 residues. CDR1 is LGHDT and CDR2 is YNNKEL in the germline V gene (reference sequence).

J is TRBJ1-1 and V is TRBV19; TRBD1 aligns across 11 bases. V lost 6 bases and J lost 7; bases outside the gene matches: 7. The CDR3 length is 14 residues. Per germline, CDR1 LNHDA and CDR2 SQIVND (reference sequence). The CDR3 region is CASRPGQGAVEAFF. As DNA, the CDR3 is TGTGCCAGTAGACCTGGACAGGGGGCGGTTGAAGCTTTCTTT.

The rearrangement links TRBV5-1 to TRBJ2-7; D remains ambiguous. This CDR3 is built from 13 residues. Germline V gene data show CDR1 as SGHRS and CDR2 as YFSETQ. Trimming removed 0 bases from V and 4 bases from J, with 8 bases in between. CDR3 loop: CASSLATRYEQYF. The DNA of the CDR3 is TGCGCCAGCAGCTTGGCCACGCGGTACGAGCAGTACTTC.

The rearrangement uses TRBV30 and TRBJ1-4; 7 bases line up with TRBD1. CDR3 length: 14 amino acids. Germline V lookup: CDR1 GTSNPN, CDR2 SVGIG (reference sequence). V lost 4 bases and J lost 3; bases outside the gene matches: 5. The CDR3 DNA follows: TGTGCCTGGATGCCGGGACAGCCTAATGAAAAACTGTTTTTT. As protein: CAWMPGQPNEKLFF.

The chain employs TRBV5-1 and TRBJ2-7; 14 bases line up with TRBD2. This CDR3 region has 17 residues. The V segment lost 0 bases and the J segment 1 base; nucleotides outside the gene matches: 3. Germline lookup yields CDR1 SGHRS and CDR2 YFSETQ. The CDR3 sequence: CASSLGGLAGGSYEQYF. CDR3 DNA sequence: TGCGCCAGCAGCTTGGGAGGACTAGCGGGAGGTTCCTACGAGCAGTACTTC.

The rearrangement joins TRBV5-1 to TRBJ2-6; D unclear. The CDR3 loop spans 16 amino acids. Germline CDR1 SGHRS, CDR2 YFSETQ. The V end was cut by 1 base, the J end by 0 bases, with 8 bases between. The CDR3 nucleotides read TGCGCCAGCAGCTTGTACGGAGACTCTGGGGCCAACGTCCTGACTTTC. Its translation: CASSLYGDSGANVLTF.

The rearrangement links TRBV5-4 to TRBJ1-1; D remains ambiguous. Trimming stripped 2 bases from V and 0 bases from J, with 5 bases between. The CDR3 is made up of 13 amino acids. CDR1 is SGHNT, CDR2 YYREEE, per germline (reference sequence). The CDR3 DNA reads TGTGCCAGCAGCTTTCAAATGAACACTGAAGCTTTCTTT. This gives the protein CASSFQMNTEAFF.

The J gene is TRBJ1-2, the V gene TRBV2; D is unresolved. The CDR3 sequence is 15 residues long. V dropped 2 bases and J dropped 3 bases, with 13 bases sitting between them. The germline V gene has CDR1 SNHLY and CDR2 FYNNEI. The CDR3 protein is CASSEQAVLYYGYTF. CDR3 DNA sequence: TGTGCCAGCAGTGAACAGGCAGTACTCTACTATGGCTACACCTTC.

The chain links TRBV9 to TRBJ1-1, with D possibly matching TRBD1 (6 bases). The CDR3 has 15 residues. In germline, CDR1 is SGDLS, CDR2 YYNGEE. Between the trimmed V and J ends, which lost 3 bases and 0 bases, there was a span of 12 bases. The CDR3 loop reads CASSDSGAMNTEAFF. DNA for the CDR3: TGTGCCAGCAGCGACTCAGGGGCGATGAACACTGAAGCTTTCTTT.

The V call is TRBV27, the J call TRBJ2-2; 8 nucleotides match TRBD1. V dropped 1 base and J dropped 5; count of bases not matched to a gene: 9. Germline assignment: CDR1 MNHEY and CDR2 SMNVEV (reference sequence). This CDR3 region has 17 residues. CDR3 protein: CASSLFSRGLRTGELFF. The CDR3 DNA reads TGTGCCAGCAGTTTATTTTCCAGGGGGCTTCGGACCGGGGAGCTGTTTTTT.

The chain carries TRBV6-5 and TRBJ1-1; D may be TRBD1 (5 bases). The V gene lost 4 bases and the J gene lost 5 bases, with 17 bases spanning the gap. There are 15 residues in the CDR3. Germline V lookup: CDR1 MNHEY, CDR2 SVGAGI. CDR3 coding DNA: TGTGCCAGCAGTTTTTTCGGGGGGGATGGGACTGAAGCTTTCTTT. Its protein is CASSFFGGDGTEAFF.

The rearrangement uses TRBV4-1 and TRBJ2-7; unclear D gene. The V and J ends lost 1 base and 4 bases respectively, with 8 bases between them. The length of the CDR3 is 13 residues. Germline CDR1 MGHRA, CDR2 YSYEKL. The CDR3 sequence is CASSQGGQYEQYF. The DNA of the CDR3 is TGCGCCAGCAGCCAAGGTGGTCAGTACGAGCAGTACTTC.

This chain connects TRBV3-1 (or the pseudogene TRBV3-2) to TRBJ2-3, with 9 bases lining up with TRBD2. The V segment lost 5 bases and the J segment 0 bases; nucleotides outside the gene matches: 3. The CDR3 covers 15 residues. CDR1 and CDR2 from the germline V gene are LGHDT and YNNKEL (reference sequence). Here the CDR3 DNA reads TGTGCCAGCAGCTTAGCGGGGGCCAGCACAGATACGCAGTATTTT. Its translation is CASSLAGASTDTQYF.

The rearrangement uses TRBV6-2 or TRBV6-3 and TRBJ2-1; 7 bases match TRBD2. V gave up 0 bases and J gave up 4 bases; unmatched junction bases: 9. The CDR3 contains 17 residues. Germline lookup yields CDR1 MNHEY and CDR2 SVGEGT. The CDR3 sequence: CASSYSMVVGGYNEQFF. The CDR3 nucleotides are TGTGCCAGCAGTTACTCGATGGTGGTCGGGGGGTACAATGAGCAGTTCTTC.

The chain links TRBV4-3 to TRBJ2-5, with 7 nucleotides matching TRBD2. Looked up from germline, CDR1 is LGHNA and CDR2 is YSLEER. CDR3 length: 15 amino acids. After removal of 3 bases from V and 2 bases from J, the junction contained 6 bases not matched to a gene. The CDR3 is CASSHSSGGQETQYF. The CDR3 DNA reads TGCGCCAGCAGCCATTCTAGCGGAGGACAAGAGACCCAGTACTTC.